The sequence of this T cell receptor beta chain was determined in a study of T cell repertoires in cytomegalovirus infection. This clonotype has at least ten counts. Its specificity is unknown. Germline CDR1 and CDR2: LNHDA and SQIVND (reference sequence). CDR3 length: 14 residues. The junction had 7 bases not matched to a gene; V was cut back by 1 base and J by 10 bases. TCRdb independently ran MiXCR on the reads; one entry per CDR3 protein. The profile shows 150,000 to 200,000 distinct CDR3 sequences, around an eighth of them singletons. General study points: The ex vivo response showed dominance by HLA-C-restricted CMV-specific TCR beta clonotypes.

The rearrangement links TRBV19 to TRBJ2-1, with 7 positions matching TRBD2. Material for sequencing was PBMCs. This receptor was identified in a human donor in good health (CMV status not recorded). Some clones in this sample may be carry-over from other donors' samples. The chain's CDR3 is CASSIGGEGWEQFF. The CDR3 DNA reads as TGTGCCAGTAGTATAGGAGGGGAGGGCTGGGAGCAGTTCTTC.